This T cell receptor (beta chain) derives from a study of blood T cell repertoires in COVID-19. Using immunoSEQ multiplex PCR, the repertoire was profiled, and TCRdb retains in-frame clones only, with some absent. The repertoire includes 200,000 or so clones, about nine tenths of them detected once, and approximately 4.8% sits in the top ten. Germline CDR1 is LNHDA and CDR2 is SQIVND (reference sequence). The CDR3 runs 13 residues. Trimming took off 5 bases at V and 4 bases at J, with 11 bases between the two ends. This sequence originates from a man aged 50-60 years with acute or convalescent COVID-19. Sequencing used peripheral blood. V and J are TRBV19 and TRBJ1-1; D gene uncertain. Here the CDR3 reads CASSPDRGTEAFF. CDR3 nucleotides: TGTGCCAGTAGTCCTGACCGGGGCACTGAAGCTTTCTTT.